A selection of T cell receptor beta chains follows, all from one sample in a study of blood T cell repertoires in COVID-19. The repertoire was sequenced with immunoSEQ multiplex PCR; TCRdb's copy has only in-frame clones and lacks some. The sample carries 68,000 or so clones, around 86% recorded once. The sequenced sample consisted of peripheral blood. The receptors were sampled from a man aged 45-65 years with active COVID-19. CDR3s include the opening cysteine and the closing phenylalanine or tryptophan. A D gene is named only where the DNA matches it firmly. Clone size is given for some rows only: seen once, a few or many times, or a class if the clone is expanded.

j_call clone_size v_call cdr3_length d_call cdr3_nt cdr3_aa
TRBJ1-2 - TRBV6-4 17 - TGTGCCAGCAGTGTGGGGGGTAAGGACTTAGCTAACTATGGCTACACCTTC CASSVGGKDLANYGYTF
TRBJ1-2 - TRBV28 12 - TGTGCCAGCAGTCAACAGGGAGTTGGCTACACCTTC CASSQQGVGYTF
TRBJ2-4 - TRBV2 14 - TGTGCCAGCAGTGACCAGGGGGCCAAAAACATTCAGTACTTC CASSDQGAKNIQYF
TRBJ2-1 - TRBV15 16 - TGTGCCACCAGCAGATCCGGGTTCAGCTCCTACAATGAGCAGTTCTTC CATSRSGFSSYNEQFF
TRBJ1-6 - TRBV5-5 15 TRBD1 TGTGCCAGCAGCTTCCAAACAGGGGGCCTTTCACCCCTCCACTTT CASSFQTGGLSPLHF
TRBJ2-1 - TRBV7-9 14 TRBD1 TGTGCCAGCAGCTTTAAGGGGGCATACAATGAGCAGTTCTTC CASSFKGAYNEQFF
TRBJ2-5 - TRBV5-4 15 TRBD2 TGTGCCAGCAGAGAAGGACTAGCGGCCCAAGAGACCCAGTACTTC CASREGLAAQETQYF
TRBJ2-2 - TRBV2 13 - TGTGCCAGCAGTGGTAGGGGCACCGGGGAGCTGTTTTTT CASSGRGTGELFF
TRBJ1-6 - TRBV18 14 - TGTGCCAGCTCACCCACAGGGAAGGATTCACCCCTCCACTTT CASSPTGKDSPLHF
TRBJ2-6 - TRBV3-1/TRBV3-2 13 - TGTGCCAGCAAAGGGACACAGGCCAACGTCCTGACTTTC CASKGTQANVLTF
TRBJ2-1 - TRBV4-2 14 - TGTGCCAGCAGCCAAGATGGAGCCAACAATGAGCAGTTCTTC CASSQDGANNEQFF
TRBJ2-7 - TRBV7-6 13 TRBD1 TGTGCCAGCAGCCAGGGGACAGGGGACGAGCAGTACTTC CASSQGTGDEQYF
TRBJ2-1 once TRBV19 15 TRBD1 TGTGCCAGTAGTATCAGGGGGCCCTCAATAAATGAGCAGTTCTTC CASSIRGPSINEQFF
TRBJ1-2 - TRBV4-3 15 - TGCGCCAGCAGCCAAGCCGGGACACAGAACTATGGCTACACCTTC CASSQAGTQNYGYTF
TRBJ2-5 - TRBV7-3 13 - TGTGCCAGCAGCTCGACATTACAAGAGACCCAGTACTTC CASSSTLQETQYF
TRBJ2-6 - TRBV28 19 TRBD1 TGTGCCAGCAGTACCGTCAGGGACAGGGGGCAGGCTGGGGCCAACGTCCTGACTTTC CASSTVRDRGQAGANVLTF
TRBJ1-2 - TRBV2 13 TRBD1 TGTGCCAGCTGGGACAGGGGGACCTATGGCTACACCTTC CASWDRGTYGYTF
TRBJ1-5 - TRBV28 14 - TGTGCCAGCAGTGGTGGACAGAGCAATCAGCCCCAGCATTTT CASSGGQSNQPQHF
TRBJ2-7 - TRBV19 13 TRBD1 TGTGCCAGTAGTGGGACAGCATCCTACGAGCAGTACTTC CASSGTASYEQYF
TRBJ1-2 many TRBV6-5 12 TRBD1 TGTGCCAGCCGGGACAGGGACTATGGCTACACCTTC CASRDRDYGYTF
TRBJ2-5 - TRBV3-1/TRBV3-2 15 - TGTGCCAGCAGCCGACAGCCCCCACCGTTCGGGACCCAGTACTTC CASSRQPPPFGTQYF
TRBJ2-1 - TRBV7-3 15 TRBD1 TGTGCCAGCAGCTTAATAGGGGGACAGCACAATGAGCAGTTCTTC CASSLIGGQHNEQFF
TRBJ2-7 - TRBV30 13 - TGTGCCTGGAGTGTCGGGGTGTCCTACGAGCAGTACTTC CAWSVGVSYEQYF
TRBJ1-6 - TRBV30 17 TRBD1 TGTGCCTGGAGTGTAGACAGGGCGAGCTCCTATAATTCACCCCTCCACTTT CAWSVDRASSYNSPLHF
TRBJ2-2 - TRBV28 14 TRBD1 TGTGCCAGCAGCCCCGGGACAGGGCACGGGGAGCTGTTTTTT CASSPGTGHGELFF
TRBJ2-6 - TRBV28 19 TRBD1 TGTGCCAGCAGAACCGGGACAGGGGGCTTTAACTCTGGGGCCAACGTCCTGACTTTC CASRTGTGGFNSGANVLTF
TRBJ1-2 - TRBV9 14 - TGTGCCAGCGGCTACAGCAGCATCAGCTATGGCTACACCTTC CASGYSSISYGYTF
TRBJ2-1 - TRBV4-2 18 TRBD2 TGTGCCAGCAGCCAAGAAGCCGGGACTAGCGGGAGTAGTAATGAGCAGTTCTTC CASSQEAGTSGSSNEQFF
TRBJ1-5 - TRBV28 16 TRBD1 TGTGCCAGCAGTTTAAACAGGGGTATAGGAAATCAGCCCCAGCATTTT CASSLNRGIGNQPQHF
TRBJ2-7 - TRBV7-2 12 - TGTGCCAGCAGCTTACTAGGCTACGAGCAGTACTTC CASSLLGYEQYF
TRBJ2-7 - TRBV28 15 TRBD2 TGTGCCAGCAGCCTAGCGGGGGATAGCTCCTACGAGCAGTACTTC CASSLAGDSSYEQYF
TRBJ1-4 - TRBV6-5 15 TRBD1 TGTGCCAGCAGGACCCGGGGGACAGGGGACGAAAAACTGTTTTTT CASRTRGTGDEKLFF
TRBJ1-1 - TRBV7-9 18 - TGTGCCAGCAGCGTACAACAGGGAGGGGTGCTTCTGGACACTGAAGCTTTCTTT CASSVQQGGVLLDTEAFF
TRBJ1-4 - TRBV7-2 14 - TGTGCCAGCCGCCCAGAGAGGTCGCATGAAAAACTGTTTTTT CASRPERSHEKLFF
TRBJ2-3 - TRBV5-1 15 TRBD2 TGCGCCAGCAGCTTGGAGACTAGCAGAACAGATACGCAGTATTTT CASSLETSRTDTQYF
TRBJ2-7 once TRBV7-2 14 - TGTGCCAGCAGCCCGCGGTGGGGGGCCTACGAGCAGTACTTC CASSPRWGAYEQYF
TRBJ1-6 - TRBV19 16 - TGTGCCAGTAGCGACCATGGACAGAGACTCAATTCACCCCTCCACTTT CASSDHGQRLNSPLHF
TRBJ1-6 few TRBV27 14 TRBD1 TGTGCCAGCAGTGAAAGAATACAGGGGGCGACCCTCCACTTT CASSERIQGATLHF
TRBJ2-1 - TRBV30 15 TRBD2 TGTGCCTGGAGCCTTGGGACTAGCGGATACAATGAGCAGTTCTTC CAWSLGTSGYNEQFF
TRBJ2-5 - TRBV6-5 13 - TGTGCCAGCAGCCGAGCCCTCCAAGAGACCCAGTACTTC CASSRALQETQYF
TRBJ1-1 - TRBV24-1 14 TRBD1 TGTGCCACCAGTGATAACAGGGGAAACACTGAAGCTTTCTTT CATSDNRGNTEAFF
TRBJ1-2 - TRBV12-3/TRBV12-4 12 - TGTGCCAGCAGTACGCTGGGACAAGGTAACACCTTC CASSTLGQGNTF
TRBJ1-5 - TRBV6-4 16 TRBD1 TGTGCCAGCAGTACAGTTACAGGGGGCATTAATCAGCCCCAGCATTTT CASSTVTGGINQPQHF
TRBJ2-3 - TRBV10-3 14 TRBD2 TGTGCCATCAGTGGGACTAGCGGCACAGATACGCAGTATTTT CAISGTSGTDTQYF
TRBJ1-6 - TRBV4-3 17 - TGCGCCAGCAGCCAAGAAGGCGGAATTTACTATAATTCACCCCTCCACTTT CASSQEGGIYYNSPLHF
TRBJ1-1 - TRBV30 12 - TGTGCCTGGAGTGTGCGGGGGGCGATTGCTTTCTTT CAWSVRGAIAFF
TRBJ1-1 - TRBV28 15 - TGTGCCAGCAGTTTAGGGGGCCTCGCTCGCACTGAAGCTTTCTTT CASSLGGLARTEAFF
TRBJ1-1 - TRBV29-1 10 - TGCAGCGTTGTTGGGCAGGAAGCTTTCTTT CSVVGQEAFF
TRBJ2-3 - TRBV7-2 16 TRBD2 TGTGCCAGCAGCTTAGGACTAGCGGGGAGCACAGATACGCAGTATTTT CASSLGLAGSTDTQYF
TRBJ2-3 - TRBV5-1 18 TRBD2 TGCGCCAGCAGCGTCGGACTAGCGGGGGGGCCCAGCACAGATACGCAGTATTTT CASSVGLAGGPSTDTQYF
TRBJ1-5 - TRBV6-6 16 - TGTGCCAGCAGAAATATGGGGGGGTCAGGCAATCAGCCCCAGCATTTT CASRNMGGSGNQPQHF
TRBJ2-1 - TRBV5-1 15 TRBD2 TGCGCCAGCGGAGTAATAGCGGGAGTGATCTATGAGCAGTTCTTC CASGVIAGVIYEQFF
TRBJ1-6 - TRBV11-2 16 TRBD1 TGTGCCAGCAGCTTAGTGACAGGGCCGTATAATTCACCCCTCCACTTT CASSLVTGPYNSPLHF
TRBJ1-2 few TRBV9 14 TRBD1 TGTGCCAGCAGCGTAGTAAGGGGGCGGGGAGGCTACACCTTC CASSVVRGRGGYTF
TRBJ1-5 - TRBV5-6 14 TRBD1 TGTGCCAGCAGCCCCGGGACAGGGGGAGGTCCCCAGCATTTT CASSPGTGGGPQHF
TRBJ1-5 - TRBV20-1 14 - TGCAGTGCTAGTAGCAGGGTGAGTAATCAGCCCCAGCATTTT CSASSRVSNQPQHF
TRBJ1-2 once TRBV24-1 15 TRBD1 TGTGCCACCAGCCCGAAGGACAGGGGGTTCTATGGCTACACCTTC CATSPKDRGFYGYTF
TRBJ2-4 - TRBV24-1 17 TRBD2 TGTGCCACCAGTGATCCGACGGGGGGAGAGGCCAAAAACATTCAGTACTTC CATSDPTGGEAKNIQYF
TRBJ1-6 - TRBV27 13 TRBD1 TGTGCCAGCAGGGGACAGGGGAATTCACCCCTCCACTTT CASRGQGNSPLHF
TRBJ2-3 - TRBV18 17 TRBD2 TGTGCCAGCTCATCCCGAGCTAGCGGGACTAGCACAGATACGCAGTATTTT CASSSRASGTSTDTQYF